The 22 T cell receptor beta chains listed next were all sequenced from one sample in a study of cytomegalovirus exposure and HLA in healthy donors (dated 2017 in TCRdb). Receptor libraries were prepared by the immunoSEQ multiplex PCR assay. The multiplex PCR relied on a mix of 60 forward primers for TCR Vbeta segments and 13 reverse primers for TCR Jbeta segments. This immuneACCESS table, as held by TCRdb, lists in-frame sequences with V and J called but not all clones. Of the missing ones, under half trace to an unresolved V gene in checked studies; the others have no known cause. The sample table records tens of thousands of clones; under 75% of these occur just once. Roughly 2.5% of the sample belongs to the ten largest clones. Sequenced input: PBMCs. The receptors were sampled from a human donor in good health.

The chain recombines TRBV6-5 with TRBJ2-7, with 13 bases aligning to TRBD2. CDR3 length: 15 residues. Germline V gene data show CDR1 as MNHEY and CDR2 as SVGAGI. The V gene end was trimmed by 5 bases and the J gene end by 3 bases; junction bases not matched to a gene: 4. DNA of the CDR3: TGTGCCAGCAGTAACCGACTAGCGGGGGGCTACGAGCAGTACTTC. Protein: CASSNRLAGGYEQYF.

V and J are TRBV4-3 and TRBJ2-3, with TRBD1 matching over 7 bases. With 6 bases clipped from V and 1 base from J, the junction kept 4 bases outside the gene matches. CDR3 length equals 14 residues. Germline CDR1 is LGHNA and CDR2 is YSLEER. CDR3 sequence: CASRAGGGTDTQYF. The CDR3 DNA reads TGCGCCAGCAGAGCAGGGGGAGGCACAGATACGCAGTATTTT.

The J gene is TRBJ1-2, the V gene TRBV10-3; 9 bases map to TRBD1. The CDR3 is 14 residues long. J was trimmed by 4 bases and V by 8 bases; bases with no gene match: 8. CDR1 is ENHRY, CDR2 SYGVKD, per germline. The CDR3 reads CAISSGQGPYGYTF. The CDR3 DNA is TGTGCCATCTCTTCGGGACAGGGTCCCTATGGCTACACCTTC.

J is TRBJ1-2 and V is TRBV2; D call uncertain. Deletions cut 7 bases from V and 6 bases from J, with 18 bases between. This CDR3 region has 14 residues. CDR1 is SNHLY, CDR2 FYNNEI, per germline. The CDR3 DNA reads as TGTGCCAGCAAAAATTCCGCGACGGGGAATGGCTACACCTTC. Encoded protein: CASKNSATGNGYTF.

This clone was picked up one time. J is TRBJ2-1 and V is TRBV4-3; D might be TRBD1 (6 bases). This CDR3 is 14 amino acids long. The germline V and J ends were trimmed by 1 base and 7 bases, with 11 bases remaining between them. Germline-derived CDR1 and CDR2 are LGHNA and YSLEER. CDR3 nucleotides: TGCGCCAGCAGCCAAGGAACAGGGTTGAATGAGCAGTTCTTC. This encodes CASSQGTGLNEQFF.

This chain uses TRBV7-2 with TRBJ2-7; a possible D gene is TRBD2 (5 bases). This CDR3 spans 15 amino acids. Germline CDR1 SGHTA, CDR2 FQGNSA. Trimming took 8 bases from V and 0 from J, leaving 17 bases between them. The chain's CDR3 is CASGYGGSSSYEQYF. DNA of the CDR3: TGTGCCAGCGGCTACGGCGGGTCGAGCTCCTACGAGCAGTACTTC.

The V and J genes are TRBV5-1 and TRBJ2-7, with D possibly being TRBD1 (6 bases). The CDR3 covers 16 residues. V was cut by 2 bases and J by 4 bases, with 19 bases left in between. The germline CDR1 and CDR2 sequences are SGHRS and YFSETQ. The CDR3 coding sequence is TGCGCCAGCAGCTTCAATTTCGGGACAAATCGGTACGAGCAGTACTTC. Its translation is CASSFNFGTNRYEQYF.

The CDR3 DNA is TGTGCCAGCAGCTTAGAAGCGGGGACAGGGGAAGAAAAACTGTTTTTT. This sequence encodes CASSLEAGTGEEKLFF. V usage is TRBV11-2 and J usage is TRBJ1-4; 10 bases align to TRBD1. Germline CDR1 reads SGHAT; CDR2 reads FQNNGV. V shed 0 bases and J 8 bases; nucleotides not matched to a gene: 6. This CDR3 region has 16 residues.

The DNA of the CDR3 is TGCGCCAGCAGCCAAGATCTAGGGGGTGGGGCCAACGTCCTGACTTTC. Translating gives CASSQDLGGGANVLTF. This rearrangement joins TRBV4-3 to TRBJ2-6, with a weak D call TRBD1 (6 bases). Trimming shortened V by 0 bases and J by 3 bases, and 9 bases separated the two germline ends. Germline values: CDR1 LGHNA, CDR2 YSLEER. This CDR3 has 16 residues.

The chain uses TRBV7-3 and TRBJ2-1; 14 nucleotides align to TRBD2. CDR1 and CDR2 (germline): SGHTA, FQGTGA. J was trimmed by 6 bases and V by 4 bases; bases with no gene match: 2. There are 15 residues in the CDR3. CDR3 loop: CASSSTSGGGNEQFF. In DNA, the CDR3 is TGTGCCAGCAGCTCGACTAGCGGGGGGGGCAATGAGCAGTTCTTC.

The chain is built from TRBV5-1 and TRBJ2-2, with TRBD2 identical over 7 bases. CDR1 SGHRS and CDR2 YFSETQ come from the germline V gene. V gave up 4 bases and J gave up 4 bases; unmatched junction bases: 7. There are 15 residues in the CDR3. This CDR3 is CASSPKPGGTGELFF. Here the CDR3 DNA reads TGCGCCAGCAGCCCCAAACCGGGGGGCACCGGGGAGCTGTTTTTT.

This clone was seen a single time. Other DNA sequences in the sample encode the same CDR3. The rearrangement links TRBV18 to TRBJ2-2, with TRBD1 identical over 10 bases. Germline V gives CDR1 KGHSH, CDR2 LQKENI. CDR3 size: 16 residues. Trimming cost V 2 bases and J 4 bases; bases outside gene matches: 4. The DNA for the CDR3 is TGTGCCAGCTCACCATCGACAGGGGGCCTCACCGGGGAGCTGTTTTTT. Protein: CASSPSTGGLTGELFF.

This clone has only one observation. The chain recombines TRBV6-6 with TRBJ1-2; 9 nucleotides agree with TRBD1. Trimming removed 6 bases from V and 4 bases from J; junction bases left unmatched: 3. Per the germline V gene, CDR1 is MNHNY and CDR2 is SVGAGI (reference sequence). The CDR3 contains 13 residues. Here the CDR3 DNA reads TGTGCCAGCAGCGAGGACAGGGGCTATGGCTACACCTTC. The encoded protein is CASSEDRGYGYTF.

This clone was seen more than once but under ten times. This rearrangement joins TRBV6-5 to TRBJ2-1; D might be TRBD2 (5 bases). V dropped 7 bases and J dropped 5 bases, with 12 bases sitting between them. The CDR3 covers 13 residues. The V gene's germline CDR1 is MNHEY and CDR2 SVGAGI. CDR3 DNA sequence: TGTGCCAGCACGGACTTGGTGAACAATGAGCAGTTCTTC. Its translation is CASTDLVNNEQFF.

This chain connects TRBV11-2 to TRBJ1-1; D remains unclear. V lost 1 base to trimming and J lost 1 base, with 10 bases between them. The CDR3 is made up of 15 amino acids. Germline CDR1 SGHAT, CDR2 FQNNGV. The DNA of the CDR3 is TGTGCCAGCAGCTTAGGTGTCTCGGGGAACACTGAAGCTTTCTTT. It specifies CASSLGVSGNTEAFF.

The CDR3 DNA follows: TGTGCCAGCAGCTTAGCCTGGACTAGCGGGGCAATTTACGAGCAGTACTTC. Amino acids: CASSLAWTSGAIYEQYF. The J gene is TRBJ2-7, the V gene TRBV7-2; the match to TRBD2 covers 12 bases. The CDR3 contains 17 residues. Germline CDR1 is SGHTA and CDR2 is FQGNSA. The V gene end was trimmed by 0 bases and the J gene end by 4 bases; junction bases not matched to a gene: 7.

This rearrangement joins TRBV7-9 to TRBJ2-1; 8 bases are a match to TRBD2. Germline CDR1 SEHNR, CDR2 FQNEAQ (reference sequence). The CDR3 runs 16 residues. V shed 4 bases, J shed 4 bases, and the junction held 9 bases outside the gene matches. For the CDR3, the DNA is TGTGCCAGCAGCTCGCAGTCGGGGGGGCCTTACAATGAGCAGTTCTTC. Encoded protein: CASSSQSGGPYNEQFF.

The rearrangement joins TRBV7-9 to TRBJ2-7; 11 bases agree with TRBD1. Trimming took 3 bases from V and 3 from J; bases not matched to a gene: 4. The V gene's germline CDR1 is SEHNR and CDR2 FQNEAQ (reference sequence). The CDR3 sequence is 15 residues long. This CDR3 is CASSFKGQGDYEQYF. DNA of the CDR3: TGTGCCAGCAGCTTCAAGGGACAGGGGGACTACGAGCAGTACTTC. Variable domain in full (rest from reference TRBV7-9 and TRBJ2-7): DTGVSQNPRHKITKRGQNVTFRCDPISEHNRLYWYRQTLGQGPEFLTYFQNEAQLEKSRLLSDRFSAERPKGSFSTLEIQRTEQGDSAMYLCASSFKGQGDYEQYFGPGTRLTVT.

The rearrangement uses TRBV7-9 and TRBJ1-1, with 7 bases fitting TRBD1. This CDR3 is 14 amino acids long. Germline-derived CDR1 and CDR2 are SEHNR and FQNEAQ (reference sequence). Losses at the gene ends were 1 base for V and 1 base for J; bases not matched to a gene: 0. The CDR3 sequence is CASSLGQGNTEAFF. For the CDR3, the DNA is TGTGCCAGCAGCTTAGGACAGGGGAACACTGAAGCTTTCTTT.

This clone occurred a few times. V usage is TRBV7-9 and J usage is TRBJ1-1; 7 bases match TRBD1. The junction had 11 bases not matched to a gene; V was cut back by 3 bases and J by 4 bases. Germline CDR1 reads SEHNR; CDR2 reads FQNEAQ (reference sequence). This CDR3 region has 16 residues. CDR3 amino acids: CASSFWTGGSVTEAFF. CDR3 sequence (DNA): TGTGCCAGCAGCTTTTGGACAGGAGGGTCTGTCACTGAAGCTTTCTTT.

The chain recombines TRBV2 with TRBJ2-1, with 8 bases that match TRBD2. The CDR3 contains 15 residues. The V segment lost 5 bases and the J segment 0 bases; nucleotides outside the gene matches: 3. Germline-derived CDR1 and CDR2 are SNHLY and FYNNEI. CDR3 in DNA: TGTGCCAGCAGTTCCGGACTAGCCTCCTACAATGAGCAGTTCTTC. Translated: CASSSGLASYNEQFF.

This chain connects TRBV6-5 to TRBJ1-1; maybe TRBD1 (5 bases). Trimming stripped 6 bases from V and 5 bases from J, with 16 bases between. CDR3 length equals 14 residues. Germline V gene data show CDR1 as MNHEY and CDR2 as SVGAGI. CDR3 sequence: CASRYGPGETEAFF. The DNA of the CDR3 is TGTGCCAGCAGGTACGGGCCGGGGGAGACTGAAGCTTTCTTT.